This TCR beta chain was identified in a study of a mutant IDH1 vaccine in newly diagnosed glioma. Sequenced by immunoSEQ multiplex PCR; TCRdb stores in-frame clones only, minus some. The sample lists about 58,000 clones; around 84% were seen once. The V and J ends lost 10 bases and 0 bases, in that order; junction bases with no gene match: 7. CDR1 is MDHEN and CDR2 is SYDVKM in the germline V gene. This CDR3 spans 14 amino acids. Time point of the sample: week 5, during vaccination. Vaccinated patients received 300 ug of mutant IDH1 20-mer peptide per dose, with topical imiquimod. As regards this clone: The antigen is not known.

Sequencing was performed on PBMCs, taken from a glioma patient whose treatment included an IDH1 peptide vaccine. The sequence was collected from a woman in her forties or fifties with glioma. The genes are TRBV28 and TRBJ2-7; 9 bases are shared with TRBD1. CDR3 in DNA: TGTGCCACAGAAGGGACAGGGAGCTCCTACGAGCAGTACTTC. It specifies CATEGTGSSYEQYF.